Shown below are 30 T cell receptor beta chains from a single sample sequenced in a study of blood T cell repertoires in COVID-19. Sequencing was performed with immunoSEQ multiplex PCR; in TCRdb, only in-frame clones are kept and a portion is missing. This sample has about 480,000 clones, with 80% to 90% found just once. Input material: peripheral blood. The receptor source for this set is a man aged 18 to 30 with COVID-19, enrolled during active disease.

The V call is TRBV4-1, the J call TRBJ2-7; D is undetermined. V lost 0 bases, J lost 3 bases, and 12 bases lay in between. CDR3 length: 15 amino acids. CDR1 and CDR2 from the germline V gene are MGHRA and YSYEKL. As DNA, the CDR3 is TGCGCCAGCAGCCAAGATATCGCTAGAAACTACGAGCAGTACTTC. Protein sequence: CASSQDIARNYEQYF.

The chain couples TRBV3-1 (or the pseudogene TRBV3-2) to TRBJ2-1; 12 nucleotides align to TRBD2. The CDR3 loop spans 14 amino acids. The ends lost 1 base at V and 10 bases at J; junction bases unmatched: 2. Per the germline V gene, CDR1 is LGHDT and CDR2 is YNNKEL (reference sequence). The CDR3 nucleotides are TGTGCCAGCAGCCAAGGACTAGCGGGGGCCGAGCAGTTCTTC. It specifies CASSQGLAGAEQFF.

The rearrangement uses TRBV11-2 and TRBJ1-2; D may be TRBD1 (6 bases). CDR3 length: 15 residues. Germline V lookup: CDR1 SGHAT, CDR2 FQNNGV. The V end lost 3 bases, the J end lost 3 bases, and 14 bases lay between the germline ends. The CDR3: CASSFSPTGHYGYTF. CDR3 coding DNA: TGTGCCAGCAGCTTTAGCCCGACAGGCCACTATGGCTACACCTTC. Using reference TRBV11-2 and TRBJ1-2 for the parts outside the CDR3, the full variable domain is EAGVAQSPRYKIIEKRQSVAFWCNPISGHATLYWYQQILGQGPKLLIQFQNNGVVDDSQLPKDRFSAERLKGVDSTLKIQPAKLEDSAVYLCASSFSPTGHYGYTFGSGTRLTVV.

The chain is built from TRBV10-2 and TRBJ2-7; TRBD2 might be the D (5 bases). V lost 9 bases to trimming and J lost 3 bases, with 9 bases between them. Germline assignment: CDR1 WSHSY and CDR2 SAAADI. The CDR3 loop spans 11 amino acids. The CDR3 reads CARGRVYEQYF. For the CDR3, the DNA is TGCGCCAGAGGGCGGGTCTACGAGCAGTACTTC.

The chain recombines TRBV19 with TRBJ2-1, with 7 positions matching TRBD2. The CDR3 is 14 amino acids. Unmatched junction bases numbered 7, after V lost 5 bases and J lost 6 bases. Germline CDR1 and CDR2: LNHDA and SQIVND (reference sequence). The CDR3 DNA sequence: TGTGCCAGTAGTTTTACGGGAGGTGGCAATGAGCAGTTCTTC. Protein sequence: CASSFTGGGNEQFF.

This sequence joins TRBV6-4 and TRBJ1-2, with D unresolved. The CDR3 is 12 amino acids. The V end was cut by 2 bases, the J end by 6 bases, with 7 bases between. Per the germline V gene, CDR1 is MRHNA and CDR2 is SNTAGT. CDR3 residues: CASSDSLHGYTF. The CDR3 DNA follows: TGTGCCAGCAGTGACAGCCTACATGGCTACACCTTC.

The chain couples TRBV21-1 to TRBJ1-1. TRBV21-1 is reported as a pseudogene. There are 18 residues in the CDR3. CDR3 sequence: CASSKKGPQVRGDTEAFF. DNA for the CDR3: TGTGCCAGCAGCAAAAAGGGCCCCCAGGTCCGGGGGGACACTGAAGCTTTCTTT.

CDR3 region: CASSALAVPYNEQFF. The CDR3, as DNA: TGCGCCAGCAGCGCACTAGCGGTTCCCTACAATGAGCAGTTCTTC. This chain uses TRBV5-1 with TRBJ2-1; 8 nucleotides line up with TRBD2. CDR3 size: 15 residues. Looked up from germline, CDR1 is SGHRS and CDR2 is YFSETQ. V lost 4 bases, J lost 2 bases, and 5 bases stayed unmatched.

This chain links TRBV3-1 (or the pseudogene TRBV3-2) with TRBJ2-5; TRBD2 matches 15 bases. Germline CDR1 is LGHDT and CDR2 is YNNKEL (reference sequence). This CDR3 region has 15 residues. V lost 5 bases and J lost 4; bases outside the gene matches: 2. The chain's CDR3 is CASSVGLAGGETQYF. DNA for the CDR3: TGTGCCAGCAGCGTGGGACTAGCGGGGGGAGAGACCCAGTACTTC.

V and J are TRBV29-1 and TRBJ2-1, with 11 bases that match TRBD1. CDR1 and CDR2 from the germline V gene are SQVTM and ANQGSEA. There are 13 residues in the CDR3. V dropped 7 bases and J dropped 5; count of bases not matched to a gene: 4. The CDR3 nucleotides read TGCAGCGCTGGACAGGGGGCCGACAATGAGCAGTTCTTC. It yields the protein CSAGQGADNEQFF.

The V call is TRBV3-1 (or the pseudogene TRBV3-2), the J call TRBJ2-1; 14 positions match TRBD2. CDR1 LGHDT and CDR2 YNNKEL come from the germline V gene (reference sequence). The V segment lost 1 base and the J segment 9 bases; nucleotides outside the gene matches: 8. This CDR3 contains 17 residues. CDR3 sequence reads: CASSQVTGTSGSREQFF. The CDR3 DNA is TGTGCCAGCAGCCAAGTTACCGGGACTAGCGGGAGTCGTGAGCAGTTCTTC.

The V and J genes are TRBV5-1 and TRBJ2-2; 13 bases are shared with TRBD2. V was clipped by 5 bases and J by 5 bases; unmatched bases: 6. Germline V gene sequence: CDR1 SGHRS, CDR2 YFSETQ. This CDR3 spans 16 amino acids. In nucleotides, the CDR3 is TGCGCCAGCAGAAACGGACTAGCGGGAGTGACCGGGGAGCTGTTTTTT. Residues: CASRNGLAGVTGELFF.

This clone was detected only a few times. The V call is TRBV5-1, the J call TRBJ2-7; D is uncertain. Germline values: CDR1 SGHRS, CDR2 YFSETQ. CDR3 length: 15 residues. The ends were cut back, 0 bases at V and 0 bases at J, with 10 bases in the middle. The CDR3 region has the DNA TGCGCCAGCAGCTTGGAGCCAAATCTCTCCTACGAGCAGTACTTC. The encoded protein is CASSLEPNLSYEQYF.

The chain employs TRBV19 and TRBJ2-4, with TRBD2 matching 7 bases. The CDR3 contains 22 residues. V trimming: 3 bases; J trimming: 1 base; junction bases outside the gene matches: 24. Germline CDR1 and CDR2: LNHDA and SQIVND (reference sequence). CDR3 sequence: CASSIGRGFVGGQMAAKNIQYF. The CDR3 region has the DNA TGTGCCAGTAGTATTGGGCGGGGTTTTGTGGGAGGGCAAATGGCGGCCAAAAACATTCAGTACTTC.

The chain has TRBV2 and TRBJ1-3, with D possibly TRBD1 on 5 matching bases. Trimming left V 4 bases short and J 0 bases short, with 13 bases between. Germline V CDR1 and CDR2: SNHLY, FYNNEI. The CDR3 totals 16 residues. The CDR3 protein is CASSGTPIPSGNTIYF. CDR3 nucleotide sequence: TGTGCCAGCAGTGGGACACCAATACCCTCTGGAAACACCATATATTTT. Full variable domain (missing parts from reference TRBV2 and TRBJ1-3): EPEVTQTPSHQVTQMGQEVILRCVPISNHLYFYWYRQILGQKVEFLVSFYNNEISEKSEIFDDQFSVERPDGSNFTLKIRSTKLEDSAMYFCASSGTPIPSGNTIYFGEGSWLTVV.

V and J are TRBV25-1 and TRBJ2-1; the D is unclear. V was clipped by 7 bases and J by 8 bases, with 12 bases between them. Germline loops: CDR1 MGHDK, CDR2 SYGVNS. The CDR3 contains 12 residues. CDR3 sequence: CASTSNRDEQFF. As DNA, the CDR3 is TGTGCCAGCACCTCCAACAGAGATGAGCAGTTCTTC.

The chain carries TRBV3-1 (or the pseudogene TRBV3-2) and TRBJ2-7; D is ambiguous. CDR1 and CDR2 from the germline V gene are LGHDT and YNNKEL (reference sequence). The CDR3 runs to 12 residues. V was cut by 5 bases and J by 3 bases, with 8 bases left in between. The CDR3 sequence is CASSDGVYEQYF. In DNA form, the CDR3 reads TGTGCCAGCAGCGATGGAGTCTACGAGCAGTACTTC.

The chain has TRBV20-1 and TRBJ2-7; 14 bases line up with TRBD2. J gave up 5 bases and V 3 bases, and 6 bases lay outside the gene matches. The CDR3 sequence is 15 residues long. The germline V gene has CDR1 DFQATT and CDR2 SNEGSKA (reference sequence). CDR3 in amino acids: CSASRLAGGFDEQYF. The CDR3 region has the DNA TGCAGTGCTAGTAGACTAGCGGGAGGGTTCGACGAGCAGTACTTC.

This clone was picked up a small number of times. The rearrangement links TRBV5-6 to TRBJ1-4; D is ambiguous. V gave up 2 bases and J gave up 0 bases, with 14 bases separating them. Per the germline V gene, CDR1 is SGHDT and CDR2 is YYEEEE. CDR3 length equals 17 residues. The CDR3 DNA follows: TGTGCCAGCAGCTTATACCCTGGGCTTGCAACTAATGAAAAACTGTTTTTT. Translation gives CASSLYPGLATNEKLFF.

The chain is built from TRBV5-1 and TRBJ2-7; 7 bases agree with TRBD1. The V gene end was trimmed by 4 bases and the J gene end by 4 bases; junction bases not matched to a gene: 8. The CDR3 sequence is 14 residues long. Germline CDR1 reads SGHRS; CDR2 reads YFSETQ. The CDR3, as DNA: TGCGCCAGCAGCACCACAGGGGCCTCGTACGAGCAGTACTTC. Translation gives CASSTTGASYEQYF.

The chain combines TRBV4-2 with TRBJ1-5; perhaps TRBD1 as D (6 bases). V lost 0 bases, J lost 3 bases, and 12 bases lay in between. Germline V gives CDR1 LGHNA, CDR2 YNFKEQ. The CDR3 runs to 16 residues. CDR3 loop: CASSQDRGRNNQPQHF. DNA of the CDR3: TGTGCCAGCAGCCAAGACAGGGGAAGGAACAATCAGCCCCAGCATTTT.

Regarding this clone: Other nucleotide sequences from this sample produce the same CDR3. The chain has TRBV5-8 and TRBJ1-2; D is uncertain. Trimming removed 0 bases at V and 5 bases at J, with 5 bases between. Germline V gene sequence: CDR1 SGHTS, CDR2 YDEGEE. The CDR3 spans 12 residues. Here the CDR3 reads CASSLAGYGYTF. The CDR3 DNA is TGTGCCAGCAGCTTGGCGGGTTATGGCTACACCTTC.

The V call is TRBV25-1, the J call TRBJ2-1, with a weak D call TRBD2 (6 bases). The V gene's germline CDR1 is MGHDK and CDR2 SYGVNS. V gave up 3 bases and J gave up 0 bases, with 18 bases separating them. The CDR3 contains 18 residues. CDR3 sequence reads: CASSELDGGASSYNEQFF. CDR3 coding DNA: TGTGCCAGCAGTGAGTTAGATGGAGGGGCTAGCTCCTACAATGAGCAGTTCTTC.

This clone is a singleton in its sample. This chain links TRBV20-1 with TRBJ2-1, with 9 positions matching TRBD2. Per germline, CDR1 DFQATT and CDR2 SNEGSKA (reference sequence). V trimming: 3 bases; J trimming: 4 bases; junction bases outside the gene matches: 7. This CDR3 contains 15 residues. The CDR3 coding sequence is TGCAGTGCTAGTAGCGGGGGCCGTAGTTACAATGAGCAGTTCTTC. Translating gives CSASSGGRSYNEQFF.

The chain recombines TRBV15 with TRBJ1-4; D possibly corresponds to TRBD1 (6 bases). In germline, CDR1 is LNHNV, CDR2 YYDKDF (reference sequence). V was pared by 7 bases and J by 0 bases, with 15 bases between. The CDR3 extends over 16 amino acids. The CDR3 coding sequence is TGTGCCACCACGAGGACAGCGCCACCAACTAATGAAAAACTGTTTTTT. It is translated as CATTRTAPPTNEKLFF.

This clone was detected only once. The chain employs TRBV27 and TRBJ1-2; D gene uncertain. V gave up 4 bases and J gave up 5 bases, with 14 bases separating them. Germline V gene sequence: CDR1 MNHEY, CDR2 SMNVEV (reference sequence). This CDR3 comprises 14 residues. Here the CDR3 reads CASSSADKPYGYTF. The CDR3 DNA is TGTGCCAGCAGTTCCGCCGACAAGCCTTATGGCTACACCTTC.

This chain uses TRBV3-1 (or the pseudogene TRBV3-2) with TRBJ2-3; 9 nucleotides match TRBD2. There are 16 residues in the CDR3. V lost 4 bases to trimming and J lost 2 bases; unmatched junction nucleotides: 7. Per the germline V gene, CDR1 is LGHDT and CDR2 is YNNKEL (reference sequence). CDR3: CASSPRLAATTDTQYF. In DNA form, the CDR3 reads TGTGCCAGCAGCCCCCGACTAGCGGCGACCACAGATACGCAGTATTTT.

The chain employs TRBV5-4 and TRBJ2-3, with 14 bases identical to TRBD2. V was pared by 5 bases and J by 6 bases, with 5 bases of the junction left unmatched. The CDR3 is 15 residues long. The germline V gene encodes CDR1 SGHNT and CDR2 YYREEE (reference sequence). The chain's CDR3 is CASSLRTSGRDTQYF. DNA for the CDR3: TGTGCCAGCAGTCTTCGGACTAGCGGGAGGGATACGCAGTATTTT.

The V and J genes are TRBV3-1 (or the pseudogene TRBV3-2) and TRBJ1-4, with D uncertain. CDR1 is LGHDT and CDR2 is YNNKEL in the germline V gene (reference sequence). CDR3 length: 14 amino acids. Deletions cut 4 bases from V and 6 bases from J, with 12 bases between. This CDR3 is CASSLVSRDEKLFF. As DNA, the CDR3 is TGTGCCAGCAGCCTCGTCAGTCGGGATGAAAAACTGTTTTTT.

This clone showed up just once. The J gene is TRBJ2-4, the V gene TRBV19; 14 positions agree with TRBD2. Germline assignment: CDR1 LNHDA and CDR2 SQIVND (reference sequence). This CDR3 has 17 amino acids. With 4 bases clipped from V and 8 bases from J, the junction kept 10 bases outside the gene matches. The CDR3 bases are TGTGCCAGTAGTACGACTAGCGGGAGGGCCGGAGGGGACATTCAGTACTTC. Translation gives CASSTTSGRAGGDIQYF.